The 23 T cell receptor beta chains below all came from one sample that was sequenced in a study of T cell responses to AZD1222 COVID-19 vaccine. Repertoires were generated with immunoSEQ multiplex PCR, while TCRdb's copy carries only in-frame clones and drops some. In the table there are 250,000 to 300,000 clones, approximately 94% of which are singletons. The sequenced sample was peripheral blood, obtained 28 days after the second AZD1222 dose. These receptors were obtained from an adult who received the AZD1222 COVID-19 vaccine.

This clone has just one count. The V call is TRBV7-9, the J call TRBJ2-2; 8 nucleotides align to TRBD1. The CDR3 length is 18 residues. With 0 bases clipped from V and 0 bases from J, the junction kept 6 bases outside the gene matches. CDR1 is SEHNR and CDR2 is FQNEAQ in the germline V gene (reference sequence). CDR3 in DNA: TGTGCCAGCAGCTTAGCCTTAGGGGACAGGACGAACACCGGGGAGCTGTTTTTT. The encoded protein is CASSLALGDRTNTGELFF.

This sequence joins TRBV2 and TRBJ1-2; a weak D match, TRBD1 (5 bases). The germline gives CDR1 SNHLY, CDR2 FYNNEI. Trimming stripped 1 base from V and 7 bases from J, with 10 bases between. This CDR3 has 13 amino acids. As DNA, the CDR3 is TGTGCCAGCAGTGAAGATACAGGCTTTGGCTACACCTTC. This translates into CASSEDTGFGYTF.

V usage is TRBV28 and J usage is TRBJ2-5, with D possibly TRBD2 on 6 matching bases. The CDR3 covers 16 residues. Trimming took 7 bases from V and 4 from J, leaving 22 bases between them. Germline V lookup: CDR1 MDHEN, CDR2 SYDVKM. The CDR3 spells CASTLGGSTTRETQYF. The DNA for the CDR3 is TGTGCCAGCACTCTTGGGGGGTCAACAACGAGAGAGACCCAGTACTTC. Looking up the rest from reference TRBV28 and TRBJ2-5 gives the full variable domain: DVKVTQSSRYLVKRTGEKVFLECVQDMDHENMFWYRQDPGLGLRLIYFSYDVKMKEKGDIPEGYSVSREKKERFSLILESASTNQTSMYLCASTLGGSTTRETQYFGPGTRLLVL.

The chain links TRBV7-9 to TRBJ2-7; weak D call: TRBD2 (5 bases). V shed 4 bases and J shed 4 bases, with 17 bases lying between them. Germline V lookup: CDR1 SEHNR, CDR2 FQNEAQ (reference sequence). This CDR3 region has 15 residues. CDR3 sequence: CASSSQLDFYYEQYF. The CDR3 DNA is TGTGCCAGCAGCTCCCAACTGGACTTTTATTACGAGCAGTACTTC.

The rearrangement links TRBV28 to TRBJ1-1; TRBD1 might be the D (6 bases). The CDR3 length is 14 residues. Germline CDR1 reads MDHEN; CDR2 reads SYDVKM. V was clipped by 8 bases and J by 4 bases, with 17 bases between them. CDR3 DNA sequence: TGTGCCAGCGATGCCCCGGCCAGGGGCACTGAAGCTTTCTTT. As protein: CASDAPARGTEAFF. Full variable domain (remainder filled in from reference TRBV28 and TRBJ1-1): DVKVTQSSRYLVKRTGEKVFLECVQDMDHENMFWYRQDPGLGLRLIYFSYDVKMKEKGDIPEGYSVSREKKERFSLILESASTNQTSMYLCASDAPARGTEAFFGQGTRLTVV.

This clone has more than one count but fewer than ten. As DNA, the CDR3 is TGCGCCAGCAGCCAAGATCCCGGGGTAGCGGGGGAGCTGTTTTTT. Encoded protein: CASSQDPGVAGELFF. V gene TRBV4-3 combines with J gene TRBJ2-2; a possible D gene is TRBD2 (5 bases). V dropped 0 bases and J dropped 8 bases, with 13 bases sitting between them. This CDR3 comprises 15 residues. Germline V lookup: CDR1 LGHNA, CDR2 YSLEER.

The DNA of the CDR3 is TGTGCCAGCAGTTTAAGGCAGGCAAGATATGGCTACACCTTC. This translates into CASSLRQARYGYTF. The chain employs TRBV28 and TRBJ1-2; no reliable D call. The V gene lost 2 bases and the J gene lost 5 bases, with 12 bases spanning the gap. There are 14 residues in the CDR3. Germline assignment: CDR1 MDHEN and CDR2 SYDVKM.

The V gene is TRBV6-5, the J gene TRBJ1-2; D remains ambiguous. The length of the CDR3 is 13 residues. V gave up 6 bases and J gave up 3 bases, with 11 bases separating them. CDR1 MNHEY and CDR2 SVGAGI come from the germline V gene. The CDR3 sequence: CASRLLRDYGYTF. CDR3 in DNA: TGTGCCAGCAGATTACTCCGGGACTATGGCTACACCTTC.

The chain carries TRBV6-1 and TRBJ1-1; D remains unclear. The length of the CDR3 is 14 residues. Germline V gives CDR1 MNHNS, CDR2 SASEGT. Trimming took 2 bases from V and 4 from J, leaving 11 bases between them. CDR3 loop: CASSERTVSTEAFF. The CDR3 bases are TGTGCCAGCAGTGAACGGACCGTGAGCACTGAAGCTTTCTTT.

This chain links TRBV7-2 with TRBJ2-1; a possible D gene is TRBD2 (6 bases). The V and J ends lost 1 base and 7 bases respectively, with 20 bases between them. The CDR3 has 17 residues. Germline-derived CDR1 and CDR2 are SGHTA and FQGNSA. The CDR3 protein is CASSLELRRGAGNEQFF. CDR3 in DNA: TGTGCCAGCAGCTTAGAGTTGAGGCGGGGCGCAGGGAATGAGCAGTTCTTC.

The V and J genes are TRBV9 and TRBJ2-7; D might be TRBD2 (5 bases). V lost 3 bases, J lost 4 bases, and 11 bases lay in between. The CDR3 contains 13 residues. Per the germline V gene, CDR1 is SGDLS and CDR2 is YYNGEE. CDR3 region: CASSGGDEYEQYF. DNA for the CDR3: TGTGCCAGCAGCGGGGGAGACGAGTACGAGCAGTACTTC.

The J gene is TRBJ1-6, the V gene TRBV3-1 (or the pseudogene TRBV3-2); 8 bases line up with TRBD1. V shed 5 bases, J shed 11 bases, and the junction held 8 bases outside the gene matches. CDR1 LGHDT and CDR2 YNNKEL come from the germline V gene (reference sequence). CDR3 size: 14 residues. The CDR3 region is CASSLGQGRTPLHF. The CDR3 coding sequence is TGTGCCAGCAGCTTAGGACAGGGTAGAACACCCCTCCACTTT.

The V call is TRBV6-5, the J call TRBJ2-5; D unclear. Trimming took off 0 bases at V and 5 bases at J, with 10 bases between the two ends. The CDR3 is 14 residues long. Per germline, CDR1 MNHEY and CDR2 SVGAGI. The CDR3 region is CASSYSTRIETQYF. As DNA, the CDR3 is TGTGCCAGCAGTTACTCGACCAGGATCGAGACCCAGTACTTC.

V gene TRBV2 combines with J gene TRBJ2-2, with 9 bases lining up with TRBD2. The J segment lost 5 bases and the V segment lost 6 bases, leaving 10 bases of the junction unmatched. The V gene's germline CDR1 is SNHLY and CDR2 FYNNEI. CDR3 size: 16 residues. This CDR3 reads CASSFGGGADTGELFF. DNA for the CDR3: TGTGCCAGCAGCTTCGGCGGGGGGGCCGATACCGGGGAGCTGTTTTTT. Using reference TRBV2 and TRBJ2-2 for the parts outside the CDR3, the full variable domain is EPEVTQTPSHQVTQMGQEVILRCVPISNHLYFYWYRQILGQKVEFLVSFYNNEISEKSEIFDDQFSVERPDGSNFTLKIRSTKLEDSAMYFCASSFGGGADTGELFFGEGSRLTVL.

V gene TRBV11-2 combines with J gene TRBJ1-5, with 7 bases matching TRBD1. The CDR3 runs 14 residues. CDR1 SGHAT and CDR2 FQNNGV come from the germline V gene. The V segment lost 5 bases and the J segment 2 bases; nucleotides outside the gene matches: 3. The CDR3: CASSRRGGNQPQHF. In DNA, the CDR3 is TGTGCCAGCAGCCGCAGGGGGGGCAATCAGCCCCAGCATTTT.

The chain carries TRBV27 and TRBJ1-2; no clear D. Between the trimmed V and J ends, which lost 0 bases and 4 bases, there was a span of 15 bases. The CDR3 consists of 16 residues. Germline lookup yields CDR1 MNHEY and CDR2 SMNVEV (reference sequence). The CDR3 is CASSLSPLEGPYGYTF. The CDR3 nucleotides read TGTGCCAGCAGTTTATCCCCATTGGAGGGCCCCTATGGCTACACCTTC.

The CDR3 reads CASSPGRGGGTEAFF. The CDR3, as DNA: TGTGCCAGCAGCCCTGGCAGAGGAGGGGGCACTGAAGCTTTCTTT. The V call is TRBV3-1 (or the pseudogene TRBV3-2), the J call TRBJ1-1, with D possibly being TRBD1 (6 bases). V was shortened by 4 bases and J by 4 bases, with 16 bases between the two germline ends. Per the germline V gene, CDR1 is LGHDT and CDR2 is YNNKEL (reference sequence). This CDR3 spans 15 amino acids.

The chain recombines TRBV6-5 with TRBJ2-7, with D maybe TRBD2 (6 bases). Deletions cut 8 bases from V and 0 bases from J, with 11 bases between. Germline CDR1 is MNHEY and CDR2 is SVGAGI. The CDR3 totals 13 residues. CDR3 amino acids: CASRDGSSYEQYF. DNA for the CDR3: TGTGCCAGCCGGGACGGGAGCTCCTACGAGCAGTACTTC.

The chain couples TRBV5-1 to TRBJ2-7; D may be TRBD1 or TRBD2 (6 bases each). Germline V gene lookup returns CDR1 SGHRS and CDR2 YFSETQ. Trimming shortened V by 4 bases and J by 3 bases, and 17 bases separated the two germline ends. There are 15 residues in the CDR3. CDR3 amino acids: CASSRGGGMGYEQYF. In DNA, the CDR3 is TGCGCCAGCAGCCGCGGAGGGGGTATGGGCTACGAGCAGTACTTC. The whole variable domain, filled in from reference TRBV5-1 and TRBJ2-7, reads KAGVTQTPRYLIKTRGQQVTLSCSPISGHRSVSWYQQTPGQGLQFLFEYFSETQRNKGNFPGRFSGRQFSNSRSEMNVSTLELGDSALYLCASSRGGGMGYEQYFGPGTRLTVT.

The rearrangement uses TRBV5-4 and TRBJ2-5; 9 positions match TRBD2. J was trimmed by 0 bases and V by 2 bases; bases with no gene match: 11. There are 18 residues in the CDR3. Per germline, CDR1 SGHNT and CDR2 YYREEE (reference sequence). The CDR3 protein is CASSLVVSSGRYQETQYF. The CDR3 DNA reads TGTGCCAGCAGCTTAGTAGTGTCAAGCGGGAGGTACCAAGAGACCCAGTACTTC.

The chain links TRBV19 to TRBJ1-2; no firm D call. Trimming removed 9 bases at V and 10 bases at J, with 21 bases between. This CDR3 is built from 13 residues. Germline lookup yields CDR1 LNHDA and CDR2 SQIVND (reference sequence). CDR3 region: CASATGAAPVYTF. The CDR3 DNA reads TGTGCCAGCGCCACCGGAGCAGCCCCCGTCTACACCTTC.

This sequence joins TRBV2 and TRBJ2-3, with D possibly TRBD2 on 6 matching bases. Germline values: CDR1 SNHLY, CDR2 FYNNEI. Trimming removed 8 bases at V and 2 bases at J, with 14 bases between. The CDR3 consists of 14 residues. CDR3 amino acids: CASGTQGITDTQYF. In DNA, the CDR3 is TGTGCCAGCGGGACTCAGGGTATCACAGATACGCAGTATTTT.

This clone appeared a single time. This sequence joins TRBV10-2 and TRBJ2-1; D is undetermined. CDR1 WSHSY and CDR2 SAAADI come from the germline V gene. Trimming pared 6 bases from V and 12 bases from J, leaving 12 bases between. The CDR3 totals 11 residues. For the CDR3, the DNA is TGCGCCAGCAGGGACGCCCTCAGGCAGTTCTTC. This encodes CASRDALRQFF.